This TCR beta chain was obtained from a study of T cell responses to AZD1222 COVID-19 vaccine. Findings and caveats of the study: Without day 14 samples, only post-peak T cell repertoires were studied. Distributed over spike, vaccine-associated CD4 TCRs predominated at 160-218 and 743-854. Unmutated variant regions reportedly attract nearly half of all spike-specific TCRs.

Profiling relied on immunoSEQ multiplex PCR, and the TCRdb table lists in-frame clones only, not all of them. Of approximately 110,000 clones in the sample, around nine tenths were seen once. A note on this clone: Antigen specificity is unknown.

CDR1 is SGHRS, CDR2 YFSETQ, per germline. V lost 0 bases and J lost 8; bases outside the gene matches: 19. There are 18 residues in the CDR3. The sample in question was peripheral blood, obtained on day 0 of AZD1222 vaccination. J is TRBJ1-1 and V is TRBV5-1; 7 bases align to TRBD1. This TCR was recovered from an adult in good health. The chain's CDR3 is CASSLGGPVIGTATEAFF. DNA for the CDR3: TGCGCCAGCAGCTTGGGTGGGCCGGTGATAGGGACAGCCACCGAAGCTTTCTTT.